Listed below are T cell receptor beta chains from one sample, sequenced in a study of blood T cell repertoires in COVID-19. Assay: immunoSEQ multiplex PCR; the TCRdb copy retains only in-frame clones and omits some. Altogether 100,000 or so clones are present, approximately 80% being singletons, with the ten largest covering 15% to 20%. Sequencing was carried out using peripheral blood. Source of these receptors: a human donor in a cohort sampled during active COVID-19. The CDR3 runs from the conserved cysteine through the conserved F or W. Each record gives: D gene, clone size, J gene, V gene, CDR3 DNA, CDR3 protein. A D gene is named only where the DNA matches it firmly. Expanded clones get a size class; other rows say once, few or many, or leave the size out.

NA | NA | TRBJ2-5 | TRBV7-7 | TGTGCCAGCAGCTCCGGACGTCTGACTAGACAAGAGACCCAGTACTTC | CASSSGRLTRQETQYF
NA | NA | TRBJ2-3 | TRBV5-4 | TGTGCCAGCAGCTTGGTCTTGGCACGCCGCACAGATACGCAGTATTTT | CASSLVLARRTDTQYF
TRBD1 | few | TRBJ1-2 | TRBV6-4 | TGTGCCAGCAGCCTCGGACAGGGGGATGGCTACACCTTC | CASSLGQGDGYTF
TRBD1 | once | TRBJ1-2 | TRBV6-5 | TGTGCCAGCAGTCGTCGGACAGGCGTGGGCTACACCTTC | CASSRRTGVGYTF
TRBD1 | NA | TRBJ1-2 | TRBV5-1 | TGCGCCAGCAGCACCGACAGGGGCTATGGCTACACCTTC | CASSTDRGYGYTF
TRBD2 | NA | TRBJ2-4 | TRBV7-3 | TGTGCCAGCAGCTTAACGGGGCTAGCGGGAGGAAACATTCAGTACTTC | CASSLTGLAGGNIQYF
NA | NA | TRBJ2-7 | TRBV6-5 | TGTGCCAGCAGGAGGTATTCCGAGCAGTACTTC | CASRRYSEQYF
NA | few | TRBJ1-3 | TRBV3-1/TRBV3-2 | TGTGCCAGCAGTCGTGCTCTGGCGGGGGGTGGAAACACCATATATTTT | CASSRALAGGGNTIYF
NA | NA | TRBJ2-7 | TRBV5-1 | TGCGCCAGCAGCTTGGGCGGAGCGGGCTACGAGCAGTACTTC | CASSLGGAGYEQYF
TRBD1 | few | TRBJ1-5 | TRBV19 | TGTGCCAGTGCCGGGACAGGGGACCAGCCCCAGCATTTT | CASAGTGDQPQHF
TRBD1 | NA | TRBJ1-2 | TRBV6-1 | TGTGCCAGCAGTGAAATAGGACAGGGGGCCTATGGCTACACCTTC | CASSEIGQGAYGYTF
TRBD2 | once | TRBJ2-1 | TRBV5-4 | TGTGCCAGCAGCTTGTTAGGCGGGAGGCGAGGGAATGAGCAGTTCTTC | CASSLLGGRRGNEQFF
NA | NA | TRBJ1-5 | TRBV28 | TGTGCCAGCAGTTCTTTCGATCAGCCCCAGCATTTT | CASSSFDQPQHF
TRBD1 | once | TRBJ2-7 | TRBV7-2 | TGTGCCAGCAGCTTAGCGTGGCAGGGGGCCTACGAGCAGTACTTC | CASSLAWQGAYEQYF
NA | NA | TRBJ2-3 | TRBV10-3 | TGTGCCATCAGTGACGGACTAGGGGGAGCGGGGCTCACAGATACGCAGTATTTT | CAISDGLGGAGLTDTQYF
TRBD1 | NA | TRBJ2-7 | TRBV28 | TGTGCCAGCAGTAGGGGACAGGGGGCCTACGAGCAGTACTTC | CASSRGQGAYEQYF
NA | NA | TRBJ2-5 | TRBV12-3/TRBV12-4 | TGTGCCAGCAGTTTGGCCAGAGAGACCCAGTACTTC | CASSLARETQYF
TRBD2 | NA | TRBJ2-7 | TRBV19 | TGTGCCAGTAGTATAGCGGGAGGGCCCCGCGAGCAGTACTTC | CASSIAGGPREQYF
TRBD2 | NA | TRBJ2-7 | TRBV6-5 | TGTGCCAGCAGGCCGGGACTAGCGGGTCTCGCCTTTTTC | CASRPGLAGLAFF
TRBD2 | NA | TRBJ2-3 | TRBV10-3 | TGTGCCATCAGTGACAGGGGTCTAGCGGGAGGGGGCACAGATACGCAGTATTTT | CAISDRGLAGGGTDTQYF
NA | NA | TRBJ2-1 | TRBV7-9 | TGTGCCAGCAGCTTGGCGGGTTCCTACAATGAGCAGTTCTTC | CASSLAGSYNEQFF
TRBD1 | NA | TRBJ2-2 | TRBV5-5 | TGTGCCAGCAGCTTGGGGCAGGGGGCAGAGGCCGGGGAGCTGTTTTTT | CASSLGQGAEAGELFF
NA | NA | TRBJ2-7 | TRBV5-1 | TGCGCCAGCAGCCCGCGAGCTAGCGCGTCCTCCTACGAGCAGTACTTC | CASSPRASASSYEQYF
TRBD1 | NA | TRBJ1-5 | TRBV15 | TGTGCCACCAGCAGGGGGACAGGAACCAATCAGCCCCAGCATTTT | CATSRGTGTNQPQHF
TRBD2 | NA | TRBJ2-1 | TRBV4-2 | TGTGCCAGCAGCTCCGGGACTAGCGGGAGGGCCCGCGAGCAGTTCTTC | CASSSGTSGRAREQFF
NA | NA | TRBJ2-5 | TRBV7-9 | TGTGCCAGCAGCTTCGACATACAAGAGACCCAGTACTTC | CASSFDIQETQYF
NA | NA | TRBJ1-5 | TRBV5-1 | TGCGCCAGCAGCTTGGAGGGGCGCAGTCAGCCCCAGCATTTT | CASSLEGRSQPQHF
NA | few | TRBJ2-5 | TRBV4-2 | TGTGCCAGCAGCCAAGTTGGACAGCAAGAGACCCAGTACTTC | CASSQVGQQETQYF
NA | NA | TRBJ1-6 | TRBV6-5 | TGTGCCAGCAGTTACGATCATTCCAGGGGAAATTCACCCCTCCACTTT | CASSYDHSRGNSPLHF
NA | NA | TRBJ1-5 | TRBV3-1/TRBV3-2 | TGTGCCAGCAGCCAAACTCAGGGAGGACAGCCCCAGCATTTT | CASSQTQGGQPQHF
NA | NA | TRBJ1-2 | TRBV18 | TGTGCCAGCTCACCGTTACAATCCGATGGCTACACCTTC | CASSPLQSDGYTF
TRBD2 | NA | TRBJ2-1 | TRBV5-5 | TGTGCCAGCAGCCCAACGGGACTAGCGGACAATGAGCAGTTCTTC | CASSPTGLADNEQFF
NA | NA | TRBJ2-7 | TRBV5-8 | TGTGCCAGCAGCTCCGGTTGGACAGACTACGAGCAGTACTTC | CASSSGWTDYEQYF
NA | NA | TRBJ1-2 | TRBV19 | TGTGCCAGTAGTATAGGACAGTCTAACTATGGCTACACCTTC | CASSIGQSNYGYTF
NA | few | TRBJ1-3 | TRBV18 | TGTGCCAGCTCACGTACGACAGGATCTGGAAACACCATATATTTT | CASSRTTGSGNTIYF
NA | NA | TRBJ2-7 | TRBV27 | TGTGCCAGCAGTCCCCCTCCGGGACACCGAACCTACGAGCAGTACTTC | CASSPPPGHRTYEQYF
TRBD1 | NA | TRBJ2-5 | TRBV6-5 | TGTGCCAGCACTTCCCAGACAGGGAACCAAGAGACCCAGTACTTC | CASTSQTGNQETQYF
NA | NA | TRBJ2-5 | TRBV27 | TGTGCCAGCAGTCCCGAGCCCCGAGAGACCCAGTACTTC | CASSPEPRETQYF
NA | NA | TRBJ2-3 | TRBV7-3 | TGTGCCAGCAGCTTAACGTTGGCTAGAGCAGATACGCAGTATTTT | CASSLTLARADTQYF
NA | NA | TRBJ2-1 | TRBV24-1 | TGTGCCACCAGTGATATCACAGGGAATCATGAGCAGTTCTTC | CATSDITGNHEQFF
NA | NA | TRBJ2-3 | TRBV21-1 | TGTGCCAGCAGCAGTAAGGGGATTAGCGGGAGGGGATCAGATACGCAGTATTTT | CASSSKGISGRGSDTQYF
NA | once | TRBJ2-7 | TRBV5-6 | TGTGCCAGCAGCACAGGGGGGGGGAACCTCCTACGACCCTACTTC | CASSTGGGNLLRPYF
TRBD1 | NA | TRBJ1-2 | TRBV18 | TGTGCCAGCTCACCAGCAACGGGACAGGGAAACTATGGCTACACCTTC | CASSPATGQGNYGYTF
NA | NA | TRBJ2-7 | TRBV18 | TGTGCCAGCTCACCAGCACTGAGGACACGTAGATTGGGCTACGAGCAGTACTTC | CASSPALRTRRLGYEQYF
TRBD2 | NA | TRBJ2-3 | TRBV24-1 | TGTGCCACCAGTTTTTCCGTACCGGGACTAGCGGGAGGCACAGATACGCAGTATTTT | CATSFSVPGLAGGTDTQYF
TRBD2 | NA | TRBJ2-3 | TRBV28 | TGTGCCAGCAGTTTAACTAGCGGGAGTAGAGATACGCAGTATTTT | CASSLTSGSRDTQYF
NA | few | TRBJ2-7 | TRBV7-2 | TGTGCCAGCAGCTCCCCAGGGCCTTCCGAGCAGTACTTC | CASSSPGPSEQYF
NA | once | TRBJ1-2 | TRBV5-1 | TGCGCCAGCAGCTTGGCCCAGGGAACGATCGGCTACACCTTC | CASSLAQGTIGYTF
TRBD1 | NA | TRBJ1-5 | TRBV6-1 | TGTGCCAGCAGTGAACCGGGACAGGGGGGACAAAATCAGCCCCAGCATTTT | CASSEPGQGGQNQPQHF
TRBD2 | NA | TRBJ2-7 | TRBV19 | TGTGACTCGGGACAGGCTTCCGGGACTAGCGGGAAAACCTACGAGCAGTACTTC | CDSGQASGTSGKTYEQYF
TRBD1 | NA | TRBJ2-7 | TRBV30 | TGTGCCTGGAAGAGCGGGACAGGGGGCTACGAGCAGTACTTC | CAWKSGTGGYEQYF
TRBD1 | NA | TRBJ2-7 | TRBV18 | TGTGCCAGCTCACCCGGACAGGCGTCCAGGGGCGAGCAGTACTTC | CASSPGQASRGEQYF
NA | NA | TRBJ2-7 | TRBV30 | TGTGCCTGGAGTGTACGGGGGCTAGCGGCTGGGGGATACGAGCAGTACTTC | CAWSVRGLAAGGYEQYF
TRBD1 | many | TRBJ2-7 | TRBV15 | TGTGCCACCAGCAGAGATCCGGGACAGCTCTACGAGCAGTACTTC | CATSRDPGQLYEQYF